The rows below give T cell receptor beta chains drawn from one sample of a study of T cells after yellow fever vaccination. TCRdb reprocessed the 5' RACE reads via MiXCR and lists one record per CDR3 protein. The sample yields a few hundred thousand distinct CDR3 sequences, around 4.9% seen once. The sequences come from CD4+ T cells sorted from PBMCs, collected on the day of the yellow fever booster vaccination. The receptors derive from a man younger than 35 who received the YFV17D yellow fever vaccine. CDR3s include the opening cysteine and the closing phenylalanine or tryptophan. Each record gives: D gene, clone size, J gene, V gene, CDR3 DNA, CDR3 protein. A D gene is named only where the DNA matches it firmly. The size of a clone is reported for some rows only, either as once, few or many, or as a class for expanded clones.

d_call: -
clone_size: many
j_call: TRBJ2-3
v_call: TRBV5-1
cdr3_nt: TGCGCCAGCAGCTTGGGCAGGGGAGGATCAGATACGCAGTATTTT
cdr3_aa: CASSLGRGGSDTQYF

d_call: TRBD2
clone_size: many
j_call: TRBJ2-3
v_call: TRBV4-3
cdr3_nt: TGCGCCAGCAGCCAAGATCGAGCGGGGGGGCCTTTTCGGGCAGATACGCAGTATTTT
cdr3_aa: CASSQDRAGGPFRADTQYF

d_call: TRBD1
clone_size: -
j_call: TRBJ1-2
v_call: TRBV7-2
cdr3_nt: TGTGCCAGCAGCTTAAGGGGGCAGACCTATGGCTACACCTTC
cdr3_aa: CASSLRGQTYGYTF

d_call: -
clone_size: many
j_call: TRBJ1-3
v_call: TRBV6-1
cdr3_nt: TGTGCCAGCAGCCCCGAGGCGGGAAACACCATATATTTT
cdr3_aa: CASSPEAGNTIYF

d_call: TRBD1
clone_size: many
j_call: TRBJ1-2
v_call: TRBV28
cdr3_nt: TGTGCCAGCCTAACAGGGGGGCACGGGTATGGCTACACCTTC
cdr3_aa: CASLTGGHGYGYTF

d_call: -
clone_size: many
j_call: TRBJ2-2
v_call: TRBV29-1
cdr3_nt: TGCAGCGTTGAACGGACCACCGGGGAGCTGTTTTTT
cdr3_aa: CSVERTTGELFF

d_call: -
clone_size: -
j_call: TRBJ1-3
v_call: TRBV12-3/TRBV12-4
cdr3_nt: TGTGCCAGCAGCCAAGGACCGAACTCTGGAAACACCATATATTTT
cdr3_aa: CASSQGPNSGNTIYF

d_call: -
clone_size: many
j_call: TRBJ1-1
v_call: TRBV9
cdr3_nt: TGTGCCAGCAGCGGCAGCGGGAACACTGAAGCTTTCTTT
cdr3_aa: CASSGSGNTEAFF

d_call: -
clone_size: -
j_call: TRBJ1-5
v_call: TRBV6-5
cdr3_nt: TGTGCCAGCACCGGATGGGCGGCCCAACCCAATCAGCCCCAGCATTTT
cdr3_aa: CASTGWAAQPNQPQHF

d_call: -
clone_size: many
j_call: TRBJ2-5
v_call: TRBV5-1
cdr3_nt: TGCGCCAGCACCCTCGGACAGATTCAAGAGACCCAGTACTTC
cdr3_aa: CASTLGQIQETQYF

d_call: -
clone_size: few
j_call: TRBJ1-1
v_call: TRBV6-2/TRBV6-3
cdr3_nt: TGTGCCAGCAGTTCCCGGCGCGCGGGCACTGAAGCTTTCTTT
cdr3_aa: CASSSRRAGTEAFF

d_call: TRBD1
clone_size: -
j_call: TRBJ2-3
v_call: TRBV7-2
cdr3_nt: TGTGCCAGCAGCGGAGGACAGGTTCCAGATACGCAGTATTTT
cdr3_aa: CASSGGQVPDTQYF

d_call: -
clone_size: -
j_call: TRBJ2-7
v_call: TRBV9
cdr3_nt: TGTGCCAGCAGCGTAGCCCCCGACCCAACCCGGGGGCAGTACTTC
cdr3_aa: CASSVAPDPTRGQYF

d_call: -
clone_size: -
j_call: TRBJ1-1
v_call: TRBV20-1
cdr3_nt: TGCAGCCTAAGACGGATGAACACTGAAGCTTTCTTT
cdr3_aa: CSLRRMNTEAFF

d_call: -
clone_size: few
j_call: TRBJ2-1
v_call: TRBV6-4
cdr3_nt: TGTGCCAGCAGTGCCTTGGCAGAAGGGGGCAATGAGCAGTTCTTC
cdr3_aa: CASSALAEGGNEQFF

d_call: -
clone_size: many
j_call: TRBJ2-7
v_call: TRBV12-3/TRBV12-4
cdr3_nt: TGTGCCAGCAGTTTCCAGCGGAATTCCTACGAGCAGTACTTC
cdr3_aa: CASSFQRNSYEQYF

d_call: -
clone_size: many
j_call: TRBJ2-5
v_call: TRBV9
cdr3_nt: TGTGCCAGCAGCGTATCGCTGGGGGAGACCCAGTACTTC
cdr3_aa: CASSVSLGETQYF

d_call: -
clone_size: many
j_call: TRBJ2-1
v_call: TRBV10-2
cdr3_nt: TGCGCCAGCAGTGCCGCTAGTTCCTACAATGAGCAGTTCTTC
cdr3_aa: CASSAASSYNEQFF

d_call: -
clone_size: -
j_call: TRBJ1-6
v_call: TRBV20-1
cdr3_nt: TGCAGTGCTAGGTCGGGGGGCAACAGCTATAATTCACCCCTCCACTTT
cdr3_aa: CSARSGGNSYNSPLHF

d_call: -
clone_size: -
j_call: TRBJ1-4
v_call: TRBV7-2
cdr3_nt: TGTGCCAGCAGCTATACAACTAATGAAAAACTGTTTTTT
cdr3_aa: CASSYTTNEKLFF

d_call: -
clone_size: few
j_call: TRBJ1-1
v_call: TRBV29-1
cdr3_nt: TGCAGCGTTGAATCCCCCTATGACGCTGAAGCTTTCTTT
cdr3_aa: CSVESPYDAEAFF

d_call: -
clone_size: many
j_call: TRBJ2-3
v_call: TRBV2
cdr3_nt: TGTGCCAGCCAGTGGGACCCTATTTCAGATACGCAGTATTTT
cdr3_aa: CASQWDPISDTQYF

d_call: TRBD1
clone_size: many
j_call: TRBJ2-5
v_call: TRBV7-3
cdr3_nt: TGTGCCAGCAGCTTCGGACAGGGTCGGACCCAGTACTTC
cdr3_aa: CASSFGQGRTQYF

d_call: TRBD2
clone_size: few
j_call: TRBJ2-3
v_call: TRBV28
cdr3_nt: TGTGCCAGCAGCACTAGCGGCACAGATACGCAGTATTTT
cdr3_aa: CASSTSGTDTQYF

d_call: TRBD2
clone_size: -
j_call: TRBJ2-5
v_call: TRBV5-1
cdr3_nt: TGCGCCAGCAGCCTACTAGCGGGGGCCCAAGAGACCCAGTACTTC
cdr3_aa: CASSLLAGAQETQYF

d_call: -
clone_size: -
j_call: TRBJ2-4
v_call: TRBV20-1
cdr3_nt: TGCAGTGCTAGAGCAGAGTGGAGGGCCAAAAACATTCAGTACTTC
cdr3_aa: CSARAEWRAKNIQYF

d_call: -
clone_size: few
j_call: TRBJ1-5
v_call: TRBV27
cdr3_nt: TGTGCCAGCAGTAAAACCCCGGGGCCCCAGCATTTT
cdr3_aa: CASSKTPGPQHF

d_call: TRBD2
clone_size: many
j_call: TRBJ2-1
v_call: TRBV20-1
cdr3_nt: TGCAGTGCTGGGACTAGCGGGGGGGCCGGCAATGAGCAGTTCTTC
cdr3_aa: CSAGTSGGAGNEQFF

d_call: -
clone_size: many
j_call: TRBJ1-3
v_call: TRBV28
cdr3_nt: TGTGCCAGCACCCTTGGGGCAGCATCTGGAAACACCATATATTTT
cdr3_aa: CASTLGAASGNTIYF

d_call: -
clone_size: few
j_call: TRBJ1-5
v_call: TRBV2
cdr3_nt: TGTGCCAGCAGTGATAAAGAAGGCAATCAGCCCCAGCATTTT
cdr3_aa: CASSDKEGNQPQHF

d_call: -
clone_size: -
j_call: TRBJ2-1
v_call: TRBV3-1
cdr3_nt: TGTGCCAGCAGGGACCAATACTCATCCTACAATGAGCAGTTCTTC
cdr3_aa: CASRDQYSSYNEQFF

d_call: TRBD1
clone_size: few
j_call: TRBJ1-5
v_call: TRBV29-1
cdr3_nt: TGCAGCGCCTCACAGGGGGACCTAGATCAGCCCCAGCATTTT
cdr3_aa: CSASQGDLDQPQHF

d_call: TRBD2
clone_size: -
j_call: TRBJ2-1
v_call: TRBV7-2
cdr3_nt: TGTGCCAGCAGCTTAGTATCGGGGGGGTACAATGAGCAGTTCTTC
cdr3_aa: CASSLVSGGYNEQFF

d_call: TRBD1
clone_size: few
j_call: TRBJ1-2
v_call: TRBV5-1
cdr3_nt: TGCGCCAGCAGACGAACCGGACAGGGGGATAACTATGGCTACACCTTC
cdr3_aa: CASRRTGQGDNYGYTF

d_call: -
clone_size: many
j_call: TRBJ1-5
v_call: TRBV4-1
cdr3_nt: TGCGCCAGCAGCCAAGATGACGGGGGAAGGTATCAGCCCCAGCATTTT
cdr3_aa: CASSQDDGGRYQPQHF

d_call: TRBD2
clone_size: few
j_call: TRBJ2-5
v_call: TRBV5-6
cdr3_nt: TGTGCCAGCAGCTATACTAGCGGGGTAGAGACCCAGTACTTC
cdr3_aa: CASSYTSGVETQYF

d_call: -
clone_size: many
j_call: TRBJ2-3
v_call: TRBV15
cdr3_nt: TGTGCCACCAGCAGATACCGGGACTTTCAAGATACGCAGTATTTT
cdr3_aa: CATSRYRDFQDTQYF

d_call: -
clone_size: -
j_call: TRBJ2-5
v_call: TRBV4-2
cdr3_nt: TGTGCCAGCAGCCAAGGGGGTAGCCCGGGGCTGGAGACCCAGTACTTC
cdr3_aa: CASSQGGSPGLETQYF

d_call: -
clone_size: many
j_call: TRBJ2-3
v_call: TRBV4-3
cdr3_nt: TGCGCCAGCAGCCAAGACTTACCTGGAGGGGGCACAGATACGCAGTATTTT
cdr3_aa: CASSQDLPGGGTDTQYF

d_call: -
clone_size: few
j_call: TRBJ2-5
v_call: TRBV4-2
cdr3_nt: TGTGCCAGCAGCCAAGATGACTATGGCGGTTCACAAGAGACCCAGTACTTC
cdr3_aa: CASSQDDYGGSQETQYF

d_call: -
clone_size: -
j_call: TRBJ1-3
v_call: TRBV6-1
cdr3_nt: TGTGCCAGCCGCTACGACCCTCGCTCTGGAAACACCATATATTTT
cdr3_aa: CASRYDPRSGNTIYF

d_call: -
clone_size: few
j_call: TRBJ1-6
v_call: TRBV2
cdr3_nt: TGTGCCAGCAGCCACCCGAGCTACAGGGTCTGGTATAATTCACCCCTCCACTTT
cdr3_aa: CASSHPSYRVWYNSPLHF

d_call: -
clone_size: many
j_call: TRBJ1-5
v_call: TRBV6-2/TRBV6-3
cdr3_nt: TGTGCCAGCAGTTACTCGAGTAGGGGCTACAATCAGCCCCAGCATTTT
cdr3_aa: CASSYSSRGYNQPQHF

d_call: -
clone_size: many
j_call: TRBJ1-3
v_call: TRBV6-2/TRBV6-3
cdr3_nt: TGTGCCAGCAACCCCCGGACAATCGGAAACACCATATATTTT
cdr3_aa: CASNPRTIGNTIYF

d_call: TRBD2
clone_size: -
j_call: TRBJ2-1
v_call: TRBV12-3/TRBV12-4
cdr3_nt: TGTGCCAGCAGTCAACATGGGACTAGCAGAAATGAGCAGTTCTTC
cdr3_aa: CASSQHGTSRNEQFF

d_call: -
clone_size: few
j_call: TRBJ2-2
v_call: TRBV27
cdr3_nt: TGTGCCAGCAGTTTCTACAGGGGAGGTCACGGGGAGCTGTTTTTT
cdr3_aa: CASSFYRGGHGELFF

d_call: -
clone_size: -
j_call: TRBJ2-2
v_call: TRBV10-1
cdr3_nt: TGCGCCAGCAGTGAGTCTGGCACCGGGGAGCTGTTTTTT
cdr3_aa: CASSESGTGELFF

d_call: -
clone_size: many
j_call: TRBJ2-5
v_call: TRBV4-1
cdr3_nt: TGCGCCAGCAGCCAAATAAGGGGAGAGACCCAGTACTTC
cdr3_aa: CASSQIRGETQYF

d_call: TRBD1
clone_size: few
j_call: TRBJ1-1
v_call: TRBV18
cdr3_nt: TGTGCCAGCTCACCTCTACCGGGACAGGTAATGGGAACTGAAGCTTTCTTT
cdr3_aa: CASSPLPGQVMGTEAFF

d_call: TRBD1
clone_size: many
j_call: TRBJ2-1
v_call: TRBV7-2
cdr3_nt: TGTGCCAGCAGCTTCCGGGACAGGACTCGCAATGAGCAGTTCTTC
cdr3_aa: CASSFRDRTRNEQFF

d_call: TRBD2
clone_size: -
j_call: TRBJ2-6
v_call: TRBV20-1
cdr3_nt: TGCAGTGCTTCAGCGGGGGGTCCCTCTGGGGCCAACGTCCTGACTTTC
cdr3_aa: CSASAGGPSGANVLTF

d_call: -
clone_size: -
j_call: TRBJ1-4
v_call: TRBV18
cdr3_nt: TGTGCCAGCTCACCCGACTCGGCGGCAACTAATGAAAAACTGTTTTTT
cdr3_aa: CASSPDSAATNEKLFF

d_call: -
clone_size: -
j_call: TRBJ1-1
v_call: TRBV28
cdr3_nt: TGTGCCAGCAGTTTTTCACATTCCCCAGCTGAAGCTTTCTTT
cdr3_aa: CASSFSHSPAEAFF

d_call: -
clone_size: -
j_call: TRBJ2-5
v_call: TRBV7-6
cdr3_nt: TGTGCCAGCAGCTTAACAGTTAACCAAGAGACCCAGTACTTC
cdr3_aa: CASSLTVNQETQYF

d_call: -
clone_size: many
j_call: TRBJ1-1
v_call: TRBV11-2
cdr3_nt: TGTGCCAGCAGCTTGGGACTGGCGAACACTGAAGCTTTCTTT
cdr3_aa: CASSLGLANTEAFF

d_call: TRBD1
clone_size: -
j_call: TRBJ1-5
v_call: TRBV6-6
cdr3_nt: TGTGCCAGCAGTTTTGGACAGGGACTCAAGCCCCAGCATTTT
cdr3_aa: CASSFGQGLKPQHF

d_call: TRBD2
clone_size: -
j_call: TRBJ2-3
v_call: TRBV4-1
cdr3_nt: TGCGCCAGCAGCCAAGGTAATAGCGGGGACACAGATACGCAGTATTTT
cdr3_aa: CASSQGNSGDTDTQYF